This T cell receptor (beta chain) derives from a study of identifying expanded T cells in peripheral blood. The study, taken as a whole, reports: Clone count variance between two-week samples rose with total template count.

The CDR3 is 15 amino acids. The germline V gene has CDR1 ENHRY and CDR2 SYGVKD. The V gene lost 1 base and the J gene lost 2 bases, with 9 bases spanning the gap. Collection occurred without any documented infections or immune events in donors. In regard to this clone: Its antigen is not identified.

Clones were read by immunoSEQ multiplex PCR, and TCRdb kept only the in-frame ones, dropping some. Of some 99,000 clones detected, around 89% appear once; the ten largest clones hold 7.5% to 10%. This clonotype was sampled from a person aged 18 to 69 in good health. The rearrangement links TRBV10-3 to TRBJ1-5, with a weak D call TRBD1 (5 bases). The sample taken for sequencing was blood. DNA of the CDR3: TGTGCCATCAGTGAGTGGGAAGGGGGCAATCAGCCCCAGCATTTT. Its protein product is CAISEWEGGNQPQHF.